The 23 T cell receptor beta chains below were found in one sample sequenced in a study of PD-1 blockade in classical Hodgkin lymphoma. Time point reported: cycle 4 day 1 (C4D1), after less than 7 weeks of nivolumab. There was relapse after autologous stem cell transplantation in every patient, and there was variation in brentuximab vedotin exposure. Using immunoSEQ multiplex PCR, the repertoire was profiled, and TCRdb retains in-frame clones only, with some absent. The data contain some 52,000 clones, around nine tenths of them singletons. Source: peripheral blood mononuclear cells (PBMCs), taken before the fourth cycle of nivolumab. Source of these receptors: a human donor with classical Hodgkin lymphoma.

This clone was recorded only once. The chain has TRBV5-6 and TRBJ2-3; 7 positions agree with TRBD2. The CDR3 contains 15 residues. CDR1 is SGHDT, CDR2 YYEEEE, per germline. The ends lost 4 bases at V and 1 base at J; junction bases unmatched: 6. The CDR3 DNA sequence: TGTGCCAGCAGCACTCAGGGAGGGGGCACAGATACGCAGTATTTT. Amino acids: CASSTQGGGTDTQYF.

The chain is built from TRBV2 and TRBJ2-1; TRBD1 is a possible D gene (6 bases). Trimming shortened V by 5 bases and J by 2 bases, and 10 bases separated the two germline ends. This CDR3 contains 14 residues. The germline V gene encodes CDR1 SNHLY and CDR2 FYNNEI. The CDR3 region has the DNA TGTGCCAGCAGTTTTCGACAGGCCTACAATGAGCAGTTCTTC. Encoded protein: CASSFRQAYNEQFF. The full variable domain, rest sourced from reference TRBV2 and TRBJ2-1, is EPEVTQTPSHQVTQMGQEVILRCVPISNHLYFYWYRQILGQKVEFLVSFYNNEISEKSEIFDDQFSVERPDGSNFTLKIRSTKLEDSAMYFCASSFRQAYNEQFFGPGTRLTVL.

The rearrangement joins TRBV27 to TRBJ2-7; D ambiguous. This CDR3 has 11 amino acids. The germline CDR1 and CDR2 sequences are MNHEY and SMNVEV (reference sequence). Trimming took 5 bases from V and 6 from J, leaving 8 bases between them. The CDR3: CASSVGSEQYF. CDR3 in DNA: TGTGCCAGCAGTGTAGGTTCCGAGCAGTACTTC.

The V call is TRBV11-2, the J call TRBJ2-7; D gene uncertain. The CDR3 consists of 13 residues. Trimming removed 0 bases from V and 1 base from J, with 4 bases in between. Germline CDR1 is SGHAT and CDR2 is FQNNGV. As DNA, the CDR3 is TGTGCCAGCAGCTTAGAAAATTCCTACGAGCAGTACTTC. The encoded protein is CASSLENSYEQYF.

Written as DNA, the CDR3 is TGTGCCAGTAGTATCTCCCCGATCGCGAACACCGGGGAGCTGTTTTTT. Protein: CASSISPIANTGELFF. The chain combines TRBV19 with TRBJ2-2; D uncertain. Trimming removed 3 bases from V and 0 bases from J, with 11 bases in between. Per germline, CDR1 LNHDA and CDR2 SQIVND (reference sequence). This CDR3 has 16 residues.

This clone was counted once. The V and J genes are TRBV27 and TRBJ2-5, with TRBD2 matching 11 bases. The assigned J gene may be wrong: the sequence end matches TRBJ2-7 better. The CDR3 has 15 amino acids. Germline V gene data show CDR1 as MNHEY and CDR2 as SMNVEV (reference sequence). The CDR3 DNA reads TGTGCCAGCCAACCCCGAGGGACTAGCGGCTACGAGCAGTACTTC. Translated, it gives CASQPRGTSGYEQYF.

The chain carries TRBV6-1 and TRBJ1-2, with D hard to call. Between the trimmed V and J ends, which lost 8 bases and 13 bases, there was a span of 8 bases. CDR1 is MNHNS and CDR2 is SASEGT in the germline V gene. The CDR3 totals 8 residues. The CDR3 protein is CASSGSTF. Here the CDR3 DNA reads TGTGCCAGCTCCGGCAGCACCTTC.

The chain links TRBV4-3 to TRBJ2-3; 8 bases are a match to TRBD2. Germline V gives CDR1 LGHNA, CDR2 YSLEER. J lost 0 bases, V lost 4 bases, and 6 bases had no gene match. CDR3 length equals 16 residues. The CDR3, as DNA: TGCGCCAGCAGCCCCGCGACTAGCGTAAGCACAGATACGCAGTATTTT. Protein sequence: CASSPATSVSTDTQYF.

This rearrangement joins TRBV29-1 to TRBJ2-3, with D maybe TRBD2 (6 bases). The CDR3 covers 15 residues. Trimming removed 1 base at V and 0 bases at J, with 11 bases between. Germline V gives CDR1 SQVTM, CDR2 ANQGSEA. For the CDR3, the DNA is TGCAGCGTTGAAGGAGGGAGGCTCAGCACAGATACGCAGTATTTT. Protein sequence: CSVEGGRLSTDTQYF.

The chain joins TRBV5-1 to TRBJ2-3; 9 positions match TRBD2. The length of the CDR3 is 16 residues. The V segment lost 1 base and the J segment 6 bases; nucleotides outside the gene matches: 9. CDR1 and CDR2 (germline): SGHRS, YFSETQ. CDR3 region: CASSLTASGVGDTQYF. Here the CDR3 DNA reads TGCGCCAGCAGCTTGACTGCTAGCGGGGTAGGGGATACGCAGTATTTT.

This sequence joins TRBV6-5 and TRBJ2-2, with D possibly being TRBD1 or TRBD2 (5 bases each). Trimming left V 8 bases short and J 0 bases short, with 10 bases between. CDR3 length equals 14 residues. Germline loops: CDR1 MNHEY, CDR2 SVGAGI. CDR3 protein: CASSRGPNTGELFF. The CDR3 bases are TGTGCCAGCTCCCGGGGCCCGAACACCGGGGAGCTGTTTTTT.

In DNA form, the CDR3 reads TGTGCCAGCAGCCGCCCGGCCGAGTACCAAGAGACCCAGTACTTC. Protein sequence: CASSRPAEYQETQYF. This chain joins TRBV28 and TRBJ2-5, with D uncertain. V lost 6 bases and J lost 0, with 14 bases in between. Per germline, CDR1 MDHEN and CDR2 SYDVKM. This CDR3 has 15 amino acids.

The V call is TRBV6-5, the J call TRBJ1-3, with D unresolved. Germline V CDR1 and CDR2: MNHEY, SVGAGI. The CDR3 is 16 amino acids. The germline V and J ends were trimmed by 2 bases and 4 bases, with 15 bases remaining between them. In DNA, the CDR3 is TGTGCCAGCAGTTACAACGTTGACCGGGCCGGAAACACCATATATTTT. Amino acids: CASSYNVDRAGNTIYF.

CDR3 nucleotides: TGTGCCAGCAGTATTGGACAGGGGGCTCACGAGCAGTACTTC. Protein product: CASSIGQGAHEQYF. The V gene is TRBV6-5, the J gene TRBJ2-7; 11 nucleotides align to TRBD1. Looked up from germline, CDR1 is MNHEY and CDR2 is SVGAGI. Trimming took 5 bases from V and 5 from J; bases not matched to a gene: 5. The CDR3 spans 14 residues.

The chain carries TRBV25-1 and TRBJ1-1, with D tentatively TRBD1 (5 bases). V lost 3 bases, J lost 4 bases, and 18 bases lay in between. The CDR3 spans 16 residues. Germline V gene data show CDR1 as MGHDK and CDR2 as SYGVNS. CDR3 residues: CASSDQASRQGTEAFF. The CDR3 DNA reads TGTGCCAGCAGTGACCAAGCAAGCAGGCAGGGCACTGAAGCTTTCTTT. Filled out from reference TRBV25-1 and TRBJ1-1, the complete variable domain reads EADIYQTPRYLVIGTGKKITLECSQTMGHDKMYWYQQDPGMELHLIHYSYGVNSTEKGDLSSESTVSRIRTEHFPLTLESARPSHTSQYLCASSDQASRQGTEAFFGQGTRLTVV.

The chain is built from TRBV5-1 and TRBJ2-1, with TRBD2 matching over 10 bases. Germline V gene lookup returns CDR1 SGHRS and CDR2 YFSETQ. CDR3 length: 17 amino acids. Unmatched junction bases numbered 6, after V lost 2 bases and J lost 1 base. The CDR3 reads CASSFSALAGSYNEQFF. CDR3 sequence (DNA): TGCGCCAGCAGCTTTTCGGCACTAGCGGGATCCTACAATGAGCAGTTCTTC.

The J gene is TRBJ1-1, the V gene TRBV6-8, with D perhaps matching TRBD1 (5 bases). The ends were cut back, 6 bases at V and 3 bases at J, with 17 bases in the middle. CDR3 length: 15 residues. Germline V gene data show CDR1 as MNHGY and CDR2 as SAAAGT. In DNA, the CDR3 is TGTGCCAGCAGCACAGGTACTTTTGCGCACACTGAAGCTTTCTTT. Its protein is CASSTGTFAHTEAFF.

This clone was detected only once. The chain has TRBV10-3 and TRBJ2-5, with D possibly TRBD2 on 6 matching bases. V gave up 7 bases and J gave up 1 base, with 10 bases separating them. This CDR3 has 13 amino acids. Per the germline V gene, CDR1 is ENHRY and CDR2 is SYGVKD. The DNA for the CDR3 is TGTGCCATCAATGCGGGGACCCAAGAGACCCAGTACTTC. Translated: CAINAGTQETQYF.

The V gene is TRBV5-4, the J gene TRBJ1-4, with a tentative D call TRBD1 (6 bases). Per the germline V gene, CDR1 is SGHNT and CDR2 is YYREEE (reference sequence). Trimming removed 1 base from V and 0 bases from J, with 13 bases in between. The CDR3 consists of 17 residues. CDR3 amino acids: CASSLTGFSATNEKLFF. Here the CDR3 DNA reads TGTGCCAGCAGCTTGACAGGGTTCTCTGCAACTAATGAAAAACTGTTTTTT.

This chain connects TRBV27 to TRBJ2-6; D is unresolved. Germline V gives CDR1 MNHEY, CDR2 SMNVEV (reference sequence). V lost 1 base and J lost 0, with 16 bases in between. This CDR3 is built from 19 residues. The CDR3 DNA reads TGTGCCAGCAGTTTATGGCATCATTCGGCATCCTCTGGGGCCAACGTCCTGACTTTC. Translating gives CASSLWHHSASSGANVLTF.

The chain has TRBV19 and TRBJ2-3, with D unresolved. Per germline, CDR1 LNHDA and CDR2 SQIVND (reference sequence). V was pared by 2 bases and J by 0 bases, with 9 bases between. CDR3 length: 15 amino acids. CDR3 nucleotides: TGTGCCAGTAGTATATACTCAGTTAGCACAGATACGCAGTATTTT. Its translation is CASSIYSVSTDTQYF.

The chain combines TRBV4-1 with TRBJ1-5; 8 bases match TRBD1. This CDR3 is 16 amino acids long. Germline loops: CDR1 MGHRA, CDR2 YSYEKL. Trimming cost V 3 bases and J 2 bases; bases outside gene matches: 6. The CDR3 coding sequence is TGCGCCAGCAGCCATGTGGACAGGGTGGGCAATCAGCCCCAGCATTTT. Residues: CASSHVDRVGNQPQHF.

The rearrangement links TRBV6-4 to TRBJ1-2; 12 nucleotides match TRBD1. The CDR3 is made up of 16 amino acids. V trimming: 4 bases; J trimming: 4 bases; junction bases outside the gene matches: 7. CDR1 is MRHNA, CDR2 SNTAGT, per germline. The DNA for the CDR3 is TGTGCCAGCAGTGCCGGGACAGGGGGCTCCATCTATGGCTACACCTTC. Its protein product is CASSAGTGGSIYGYTF.